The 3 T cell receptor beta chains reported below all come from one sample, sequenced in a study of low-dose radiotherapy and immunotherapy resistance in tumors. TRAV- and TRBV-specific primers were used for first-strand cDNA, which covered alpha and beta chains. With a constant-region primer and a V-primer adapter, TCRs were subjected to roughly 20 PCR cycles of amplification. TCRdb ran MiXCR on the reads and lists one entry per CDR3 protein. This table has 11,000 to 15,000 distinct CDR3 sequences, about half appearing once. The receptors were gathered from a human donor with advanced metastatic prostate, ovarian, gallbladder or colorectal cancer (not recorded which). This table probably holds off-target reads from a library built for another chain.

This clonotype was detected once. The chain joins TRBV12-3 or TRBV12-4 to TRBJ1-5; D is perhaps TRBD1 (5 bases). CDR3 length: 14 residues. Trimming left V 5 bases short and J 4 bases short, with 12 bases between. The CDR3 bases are TGTGCCAGCAGTGCGACAGCTGAAAATCAGCCCCAGCATTTT. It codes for CASSATAENQPQHF.

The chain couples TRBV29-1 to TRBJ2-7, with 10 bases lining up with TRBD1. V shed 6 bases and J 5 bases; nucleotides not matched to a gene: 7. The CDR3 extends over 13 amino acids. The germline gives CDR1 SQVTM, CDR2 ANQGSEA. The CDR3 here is CSVGGDRGHEQYF. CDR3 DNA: TGCAGCGTGGGGGGGGACAGGGGTCACGAGCAGTACTTC.

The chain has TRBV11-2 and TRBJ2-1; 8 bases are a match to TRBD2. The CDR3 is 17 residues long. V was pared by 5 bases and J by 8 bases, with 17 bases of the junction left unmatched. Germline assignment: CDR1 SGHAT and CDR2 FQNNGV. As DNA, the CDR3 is TGTGCCAGCAGCCAAGGGTTTTTGCGGACTAGCAGCGATGAGCAGTTCTTC. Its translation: CASSQGFLRTSSDEQFF.